The present T cell receptor (beta chain) was sequenced within a study of T cell responses to AZD1222 COVID-19 vaccine. The study's findings and limits: At baseline, just five to seven AZD1222 recipients tested seropositive. Reportedly, close to half of spike-specific TCRs are directed against unmutated variant regions.

The repertoire was sequenced with immunoSEQ multiplex PCR; TCRdb's copy has only in-frame clones and lacks some. The sample consists of approximately 150,000 clones, 70% to 90% of them appearing once. In the case of this clone: Antigen unknown.

The material sequenced was peripheral blood, taken 28 days after the second dose of the MenACWY control vaccine. The TCR sequence derives from an adult who received the MenACWY meningococcal vaccine as a control.

CDR3 residues: CASSLGQGAGELFF. The CDR3 DNA reads as TGTGCCAGCAGCTTAGGACAGGGGGCCGGGGAGCTGTTTTTT. The chain recombines TRBV11-2 with TRBJ2-2, with 9 nucleotides matching TRBD1. The V and J ends lost 1 base and 6 bases, in that order; junction bases with no gene match: 0. Germline CDR1 reads SGHAT; CDR2 reads FQNNGV. The CDR3 runs 14 residues.